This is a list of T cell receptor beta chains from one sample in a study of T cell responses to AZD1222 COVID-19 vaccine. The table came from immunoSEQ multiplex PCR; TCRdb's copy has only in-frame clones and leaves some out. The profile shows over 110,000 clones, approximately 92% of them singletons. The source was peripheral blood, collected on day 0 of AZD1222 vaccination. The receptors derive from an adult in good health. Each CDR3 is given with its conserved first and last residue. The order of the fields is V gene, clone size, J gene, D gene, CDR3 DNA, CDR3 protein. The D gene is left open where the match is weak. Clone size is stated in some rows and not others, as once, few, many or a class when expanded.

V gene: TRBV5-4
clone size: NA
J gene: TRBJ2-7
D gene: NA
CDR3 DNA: TGTGCCAGCAGCTTTTACCCCTACGAGCAGTACTTC
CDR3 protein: CASSFYPYEQYF

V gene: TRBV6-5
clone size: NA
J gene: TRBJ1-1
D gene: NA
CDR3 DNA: TGTGCCAGCAGCTCCACCACTGAAGCTTTCTTT
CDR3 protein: CASSSTTEAFF

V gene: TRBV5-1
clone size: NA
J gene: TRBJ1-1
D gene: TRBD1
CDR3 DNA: TGCGCCAGCAGCCTCGACAGGGTGGACACTGAAGCTTTCTTT
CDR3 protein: CASSLDRVDTEAFF

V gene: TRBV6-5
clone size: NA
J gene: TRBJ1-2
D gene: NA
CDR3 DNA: TGTGCCAGCAGTTACTTAGACAGGTTGGGAGGCTACACCTTC
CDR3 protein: CASSYLDRLGGYTF

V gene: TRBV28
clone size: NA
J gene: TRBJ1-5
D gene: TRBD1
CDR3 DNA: TGTGCCAGCAGTGGGACAGCCGATCAGCCCCAGCATTTT
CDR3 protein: CASSGTADQPQHF

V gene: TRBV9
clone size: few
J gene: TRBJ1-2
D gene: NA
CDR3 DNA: TGTGCCAGCAGCGTAGGCGGGATCCGAGATGGGGCTGGCTACACCTTC
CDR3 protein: CASSVGGIRDGAGYTF

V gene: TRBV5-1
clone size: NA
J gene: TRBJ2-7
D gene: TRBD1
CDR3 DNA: TGCGCCAGCGGGACGGGGACAGTCTCCTACGAGCAGTACTTC
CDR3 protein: CASGTGTVSYEQYF

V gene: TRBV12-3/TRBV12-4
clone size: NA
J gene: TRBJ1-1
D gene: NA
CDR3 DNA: TGTGCCAGCAGTTTCAGGGGGAACACTGAAGCTTTCTTT
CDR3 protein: CASSFRGNTEAFF

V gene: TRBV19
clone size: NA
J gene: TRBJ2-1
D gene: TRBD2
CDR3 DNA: TGTGCCAGTAGTATAGAGAGGGGTAGCGGGAGGGCAAACAATGAGCAGTTCTTC
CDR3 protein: CASSIERGSGRANNEQFF

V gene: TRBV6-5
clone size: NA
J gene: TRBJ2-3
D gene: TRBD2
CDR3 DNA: TGTGCCAGCAGTTATAGTGGCGGGAGGTTTAAAGATACGCAGTATTTT
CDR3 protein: CASSYSGGRFKDTQYF

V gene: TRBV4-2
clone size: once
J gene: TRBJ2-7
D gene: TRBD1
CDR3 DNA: TGTGCCAGCAGCCATCAACGGGACAGATACTCCTACGAGCAGTACTTC
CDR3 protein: CASSHQRDRYSYEQYF

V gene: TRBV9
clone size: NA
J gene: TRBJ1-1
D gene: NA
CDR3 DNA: TGTGCCAGCAGCGTGAGCGCCATGAACACTGAAGCTTTCTTT
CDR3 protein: CASSVSAMNTEAFF

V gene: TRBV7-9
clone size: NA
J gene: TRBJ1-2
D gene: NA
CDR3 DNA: TGTGCCAGCAGCTTATTTGGACAGCCCAACTATGGCTACACCTTC
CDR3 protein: CASSLFGQPNYGYTF

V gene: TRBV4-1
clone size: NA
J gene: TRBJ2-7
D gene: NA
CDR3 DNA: TGCGCCAGCAGGGGGATGCTCGAGCAGTACTTC
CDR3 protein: CASRGMLEQYF

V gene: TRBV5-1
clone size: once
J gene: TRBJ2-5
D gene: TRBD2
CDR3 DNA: TGCGCCAGCAGCGTCCGACTAGCGGAGAGACAAGAGACCCAGTACTTC
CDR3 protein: CASSVRLAERQETQYF

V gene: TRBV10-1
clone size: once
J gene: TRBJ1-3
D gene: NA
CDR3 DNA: TGCGCCAGCAGTGCGGGGGTCTCTGGAAACACCATATATTTT
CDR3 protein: CASSAGVSGNTIYF

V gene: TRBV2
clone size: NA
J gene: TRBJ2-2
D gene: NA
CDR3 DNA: TGTGCCAGCAGTGAACTTTGGAACACCGGGGAGCTGTTTTTT
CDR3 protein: CASSELWNTGELFF

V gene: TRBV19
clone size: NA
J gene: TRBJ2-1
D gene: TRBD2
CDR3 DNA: TGTGCCAGTAGTATAGGTCGGCGGGAGGGTAAGTTCTTC
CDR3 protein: CASSIGRREGKFF

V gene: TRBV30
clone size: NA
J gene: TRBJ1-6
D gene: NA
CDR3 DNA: TGTGCCTGGAGTATGGGGAACAGGGAAAGTTCACCCCTCCACTTT
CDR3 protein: CAWSMGNRESSPLHF

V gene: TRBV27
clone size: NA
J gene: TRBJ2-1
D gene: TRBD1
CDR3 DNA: TGTGCCAGCAGTTTAAGGACAGGGATAACTAATGAGCAGTTCTTC
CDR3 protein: CASSLRTGITNEQFF

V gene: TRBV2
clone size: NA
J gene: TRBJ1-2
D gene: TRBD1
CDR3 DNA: TGTGCCAGCGAATTAACTACAGGGGGCGACTATGGCTACACCTTC
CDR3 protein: CASELTTGGDYGYTF

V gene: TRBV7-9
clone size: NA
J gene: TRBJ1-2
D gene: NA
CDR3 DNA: TGTGCCAGCAATCAGGGAAACTATGGCTACACCTTC
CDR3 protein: CASNQGNYGYTF

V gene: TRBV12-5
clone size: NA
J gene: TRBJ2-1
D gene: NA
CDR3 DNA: TGTGCTAGTGGTTTGGCCCTAGGCTACGGTAATGAGCAGTTCTTC
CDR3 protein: CASGLALGYGNEQFF

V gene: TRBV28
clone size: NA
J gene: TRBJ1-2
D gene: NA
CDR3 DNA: TGTGCCAGCAGTACTAACTATGGCTACACCTTC
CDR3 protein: CASSTNYGYTF

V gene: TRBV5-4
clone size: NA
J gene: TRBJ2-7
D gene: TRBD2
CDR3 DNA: TGTGCCAGCAGCATTTGGACTAGCGGGAGAACAGGGGAGCAGTACTTC
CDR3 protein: CASSIWTSGRTGEQYF

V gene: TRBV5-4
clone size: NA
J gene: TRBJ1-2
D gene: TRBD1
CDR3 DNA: TGTGCCAGCAGCTCACGTCGAGGGACAGACGAAGGCTACACCTTC
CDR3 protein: CASSSRRGTDEGYTF

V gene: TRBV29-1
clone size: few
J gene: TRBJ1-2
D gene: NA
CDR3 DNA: TGCAGCGTTGAACGTGGTCGGGGCTACACCTTC
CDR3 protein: CSVERGRGYTF

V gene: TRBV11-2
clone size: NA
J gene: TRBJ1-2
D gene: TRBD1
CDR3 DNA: TGTGCCAGCAGCCCGCGGACAGGGAGGCATGGCTACACCTTC
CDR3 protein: CASSPRTGRHGYTF

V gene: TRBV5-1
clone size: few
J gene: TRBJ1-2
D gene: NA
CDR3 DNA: TGCGCCAGCAGCTTAAACGTGGGAAACTATGGCTACACCTTC
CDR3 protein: CASSLNVGNYGYTF

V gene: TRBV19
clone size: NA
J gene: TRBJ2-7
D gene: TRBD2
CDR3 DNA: TGTGCCAGTAGTTCAGTGACTAGCGGAAGCTCCTACGAGCAGTACTTC
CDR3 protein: CASSSVTSGSSYEQYF

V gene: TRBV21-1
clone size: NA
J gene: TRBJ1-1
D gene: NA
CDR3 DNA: TGTGCCAGTTGGACAGGGGGGACTGAAGCTTTCTTT
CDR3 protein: CASWTGGTEAFF

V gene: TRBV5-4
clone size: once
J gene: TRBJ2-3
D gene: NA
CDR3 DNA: TGTGCCAGCAGCTTCCGCACAGATACGCAGTATTTT
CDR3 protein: CASSFRTDTQYF

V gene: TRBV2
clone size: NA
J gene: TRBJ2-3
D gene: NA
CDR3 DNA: TGTGCCAGCAGTGCGGCAGGAGGAGGAAATACGCAGTATTTT
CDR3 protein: CASSAAGGGNTQYF

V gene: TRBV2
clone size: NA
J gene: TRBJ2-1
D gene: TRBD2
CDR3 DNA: TGTGCCACCCTGGGACTAGCGGGAGTGGATGAGCAGTTCTTC
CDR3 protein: CATLGLAGVDEQFF

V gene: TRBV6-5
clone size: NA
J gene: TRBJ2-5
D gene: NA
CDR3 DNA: TGTGCCAGCAGTTACGGCACTAGCCAAGAGACCCAGTACTTC
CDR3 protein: CASSYGTSQETQYF

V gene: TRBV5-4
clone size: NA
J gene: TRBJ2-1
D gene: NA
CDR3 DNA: TGTGCCAGCGGGACCCTCAGACCCAATGAGCAGTTCTTC
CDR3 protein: CASGTLRPNEQFF

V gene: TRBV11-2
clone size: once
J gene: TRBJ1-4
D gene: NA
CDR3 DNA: TGTGCCAGCAGCTACGTCCGACGGTCCTGGGGAAAACTGTTTTTT
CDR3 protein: CASSYVRRSWGKLFF

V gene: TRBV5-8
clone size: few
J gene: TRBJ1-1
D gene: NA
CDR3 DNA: TGTGCCAGCAGCTTGTTGAGGGGGTACGGCACTGAAGCTTTCTTT
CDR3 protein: CASSLLRGYGTEAFF

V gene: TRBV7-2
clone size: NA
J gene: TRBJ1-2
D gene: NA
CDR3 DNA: TGTGCCAGCAGCTTAAGTACAGGGTACTATGGCTACACCTTC
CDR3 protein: CASSLSTGYYGYTF

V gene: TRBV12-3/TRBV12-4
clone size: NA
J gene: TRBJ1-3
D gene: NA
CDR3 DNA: TGTGCCAGCAGTCAGAACTCTGGAAACACCATATATTTT
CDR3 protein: CASSQNSGNTIYF

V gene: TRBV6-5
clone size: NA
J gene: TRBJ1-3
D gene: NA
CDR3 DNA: TGTGCCAGCAGTAGGACTACGACCGGAAACACCATATATTTT
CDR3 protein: CASSRTTTGNTIYF

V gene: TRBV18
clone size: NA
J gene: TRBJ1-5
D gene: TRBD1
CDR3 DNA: TGTGCCAGCTCACCACCGGGGACAGCTAATCAGCCCCAGCATTTT
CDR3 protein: CASSPPGTANQPQHF

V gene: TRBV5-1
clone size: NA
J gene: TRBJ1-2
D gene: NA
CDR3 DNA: TGCGCCAGCAGCCCTTTTAGTGAGGGCGGTGACTATGGCTACACCTTC
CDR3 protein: CASSPFSEGGDYGYTF

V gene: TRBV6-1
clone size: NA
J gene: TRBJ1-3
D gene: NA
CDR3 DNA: TGTGCCAGCAGTGAAAGAGGGGATCCTGGAAACACCATATATTTT
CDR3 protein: CASSERGDPGNTIYF

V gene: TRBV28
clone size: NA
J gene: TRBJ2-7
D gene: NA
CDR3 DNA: TGTGCCAGCAGCCCTCCTGAGGACGAGCAGTACTTC
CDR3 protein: CASSPPEDEQYF

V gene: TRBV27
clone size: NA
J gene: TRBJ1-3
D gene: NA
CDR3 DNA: TGTGCCAGCAGTCCCCGGGGAGGGGCCTCTGGAAACACCATATATTTT
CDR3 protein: CASSPRGGASGNTIYF

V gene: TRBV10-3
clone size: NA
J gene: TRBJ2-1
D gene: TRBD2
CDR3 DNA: TGTGCCACCGCCCGGACTAGCGGGACTTTTAGGGGGTACAATGAGCAGTTCTTC
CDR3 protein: CATARTSGTFRGYNEQFF

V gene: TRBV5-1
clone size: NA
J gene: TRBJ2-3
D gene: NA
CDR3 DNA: TGCGCCAGCAGCTCTTTACCCGGGATCACAGATACGCAGTATTTT
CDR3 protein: CASSSLPGITDTQYF

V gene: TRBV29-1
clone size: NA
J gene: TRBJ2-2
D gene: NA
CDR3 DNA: TGCAGCGTTGAAGATCCGGACACCGGGGAGCTGTTTTTT
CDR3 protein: CSVEDPDTGELFF

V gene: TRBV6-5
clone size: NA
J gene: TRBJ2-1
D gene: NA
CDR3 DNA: TGTGCCAGCAGTCTCCTAGCGCAAGATAACAATGAGCAGTTCTTC
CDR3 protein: CASSLLAQDNNEQFF

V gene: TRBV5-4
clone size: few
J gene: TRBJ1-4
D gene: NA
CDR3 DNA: TGTGCCAGCAGCTTCGGGGAAAAACTGTTTTTT
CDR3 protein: CASSFGEKLFF

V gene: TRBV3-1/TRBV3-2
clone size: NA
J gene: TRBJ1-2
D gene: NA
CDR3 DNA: TGTGCCAGCAGCCAAATTTCTAAGAACTATGGCTACACCTTC
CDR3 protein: CASSQISKNYGYTF

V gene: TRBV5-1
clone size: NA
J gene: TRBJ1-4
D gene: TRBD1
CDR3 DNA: TGCGCCAGCAGCTCGGGACAGCCCAATGGGGAAGAAAAACTGTTTTTT
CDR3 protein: CASSSGQPNGEEKLFF

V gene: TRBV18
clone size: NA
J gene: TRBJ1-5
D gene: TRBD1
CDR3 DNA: TGTGCCAGCTCACCAGACAGGGGAGCGGGACAGCCCCAGCATTTT
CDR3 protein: CASSPDRGAGQPQHF

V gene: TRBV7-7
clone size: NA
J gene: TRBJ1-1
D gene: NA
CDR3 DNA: TGTGCTAGCAGCTTAGCGTCACGGGGGAACACTGAAGCTTTCTTT
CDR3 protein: CASSLASRGNTEAFF

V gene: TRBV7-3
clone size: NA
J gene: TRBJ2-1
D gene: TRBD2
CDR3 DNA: TGTGCCAGCAGCGTTAGCGGGAGTGCCTACAATGAGCAGTTCTTC
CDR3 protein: CASSVSGSAYNEQFF

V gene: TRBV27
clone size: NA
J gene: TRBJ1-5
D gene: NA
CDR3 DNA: TGTGCCAGCAGTCCTTGGATCTCGGGGGCGAATCAGCCCCAGCATTTT
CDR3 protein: CASSPWISGANQPQHF